This TCR beta chain was sequenced in a study of T cells in Graves' hyperthyroidism and ophthalmopathy. The study, taken as a whole, reports: Most expanded thyroid clonotypes above 0.001 recurred in blood.

Concerning this clonotype itself: Its target is unknown.

Graves' hyperthyroidism was deemed stable given no ophthalmopathy progression within 18 months. Hyperthyroidism in the patients, aged 18 to 65, was newly diagnosed and under 2 months in duration. Patients having uncontrolled infection, another autoimmune disease, pregnancy or lactation were not included. The investigators amplified TCR beta CDR3 regions from RNA transcripts. RT-PCR in the first round (using the HTBI primer set) targeted the TCR CDR3. TCRdb analysed the multiplex PCR reads with MiXCR anew, one entry per CDR3 protein. The sample lists hundreds of thousands of distinct CDR3 sequences; over 11% were seen once. Sequencing was carried out using blood. The receptor was derived from a woman aged 30 to 39 with Graves' hyperthyroidism.

CDR3 coding DNA: TGCAGTGCTTACCCTAGCGGGCGCTTGTACAATGAGCAGTTCTTC. Its translation: CSAYPSGRLYNEQFF. This chain connects TRBV20-1 to TRBJ2-1, with TRBD2 matching over 8 bases. The CDR3 extends over 15 amino acids. Germline V gene lookup returns CDR1 DFQATT and CDR2 SNEGSKA (reference sequence). The J segment lost 4 bases and the V segment lost 5 bases, leaving 10 bases of the junction unmatched.